Below, 7 T cell receptor beta chains from the same sample are listed, as sequenced in a study of blood T cell repertoires in COVID-19 (dated by TCRdb to 2020 to 2022). Libraries were constructed by the immunoSEQ multiplex PCR assay. The source is immuneACCESS, and TCRdb retained only in-frame sequences with V and J called. Part of the clones is not carried over; for the studies checked, unresolved V genes explain less than half of this, and the remainder is unexplained. This sample comprises 250,000 to 300,000 clones, 88% of them detected only once. The ten largest clones represent about 0.8% of the sample. Input material: peripheral blood. The receptor set was obtained from a woman in her 30s with acute or convalescent COVID-19.

The chain links TRBV3-1 (or the pseudogene TRBV3-2) to TRBJ2-1; 9 bases are shared with TRBD1. J was trimmed by 3 bases and V by 6 bases; bases with no gene match: 9. CDR3 length: 16 residues. The germline gives CDR1 LGHDT, CDR2 YNNKEL (reference sequence). CDR3 nucleotides: TGTGCCAGCAGTCACTTCCGGGACAGGGACTACAATGAGCAGTTCTTC. Protein product: CASSHFRDRDYNEQFF.

The chain joins TRBV6-6 to TRBJ2-7; D unclear. V gave up 4 bases and J gave up 2 bases, with 12 bases separating them. From germline, CDR1 is MNHNY and CDR2 SVGAGI (reference sequence). The CDR3 spans 14 residues. The CDR3, as DNA: TGTGCCAGCAGTTTCGGGTCCCCCACCTACGAGCAGTACTTC. This sequence encodes CASSFGSPTYEQYF.

The rearrangement links TRBV6-1 to TRBJ2-7; 12 bases line up with TRBD1. Germline values: CDR1 MNHNS, CDR2 SASEGT. The CDR3 extends over 18 amino acids. V lost 4 bases and J lost 3; bases outside the gene matches: 13. Here the CDR3 DNA reads TGTGCCAGCAGTGGCTATGGGGACAGGGGGCTCGACCACTACGAGCAGTACTTC. Its protein product is CASSGYGDRGLDHYEQYF.

The CDR3: CASSQAQGRLVYYGYTF. The CDR3 bases are TGCGCCAGCAGCCAAGCACAGGGGCGATTAGTTTACTATGGCTACACCTTC. The rearrangement links TRBV4-3 to TRBJ1-2, with TRBD1 matching 7 bases. CDR3 length: 17 amino acids. V was clipped by 1 base and J by 3 bases; unmatched bases: 11. From germline, CDR1 is LGHNA and CDR2 YSLEER.

The J gene is TRBJ1-1, the V gene TRBV19, with TRBD1 matching 7 bases. The CDR3 spans 15 residues. The V gene end was trimmed by 7 bases and the J gene end by 6 bases; junction bases not matched to a gene: 14. Germline assignment: CDR1 LNHDA and CDR2 SQIVND (reference sequence). CDR3 bases: TGTGCCAGTACCCTTAGGGGGCCAACCTGGGCTGAAGCTTTCTTT. Its protein is CASTLRGPTWAEAFF.

This sequence joins TRBV28 and TRBJ1-2; TRBD1 is a possible D gene (6 bases). The length of the CDR3 is 13 residues. Trimming cost V 2 bases and J 5 bases, with 9 bases left between them. Germline V CDR1 and CDR2: MDHEN, SYDVKM. CDR3 nucleotide sequence: TGTGCCAGCAGTTTAAGGACAGAATATGGCTACACCTTC. Translation: CASSLRTEYGYTF.

The CDR3 DNA is TGCGCCAGCTCCCTCCGAGGGACTGATACGCAGTATTTT. Encoded protein: CASSLRGTDTQYF. This sequence joins TRBV10-1 and TRBJ2-3, with D tentatively TRBD2 (6 bases). This CDR3 region has 13 residues. CDR1 WNHNN and CDR2 SYGVQD come from the germline V gene (reference sequence). V gave up 8 bases and J gave up 6 bases, with 15 bases separating them.